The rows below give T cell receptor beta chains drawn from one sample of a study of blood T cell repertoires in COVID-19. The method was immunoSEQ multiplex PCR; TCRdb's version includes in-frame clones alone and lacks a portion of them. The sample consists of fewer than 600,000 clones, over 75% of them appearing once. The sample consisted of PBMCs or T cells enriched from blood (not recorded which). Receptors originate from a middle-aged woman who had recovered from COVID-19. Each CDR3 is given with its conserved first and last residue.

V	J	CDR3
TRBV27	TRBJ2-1	CASSLSPGGANEQFF
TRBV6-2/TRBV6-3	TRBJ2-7	CASSNGDYEQYF
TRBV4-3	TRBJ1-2	CASSQGSLYGYTF
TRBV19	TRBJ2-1	CASRDYSGRSYNEQFF
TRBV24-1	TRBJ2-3	CATGGQGATDTQYF
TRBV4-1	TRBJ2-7	CASSLGTSATYEQYF
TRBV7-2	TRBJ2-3	CASSLLGATDTQYF
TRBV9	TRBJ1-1	CASSVASGVDTEAFF
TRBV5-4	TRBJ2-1	CASSPDYQSSYNEQFF
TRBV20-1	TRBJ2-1	CSASPLTGTRDYNEQFF
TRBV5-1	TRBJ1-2	CASSLTGNRNYGYTF
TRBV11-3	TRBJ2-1	CASGSLLAGEVYNEQFF
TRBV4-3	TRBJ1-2	CASSPTGGSGYTF
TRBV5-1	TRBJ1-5	CASSLDADSNQPQHF
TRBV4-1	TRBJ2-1	CASSQGGAGVPNEQFF
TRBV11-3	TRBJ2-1	CASSLELAAYNEQFF
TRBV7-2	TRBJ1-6	CASSPYNSPLHF
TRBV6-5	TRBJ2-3	CASSTDRGDTQYF
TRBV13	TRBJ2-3	CASSFRLAGRTDTQYF
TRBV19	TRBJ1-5	CASTLNRARGPQHF
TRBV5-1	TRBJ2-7	CASSSRQGPRPGQYF
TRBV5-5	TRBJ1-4	CATKSGTDEKLFF
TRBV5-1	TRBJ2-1	CASSLGRDNEQFF
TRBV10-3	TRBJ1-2	CAISESGVPYGYTF
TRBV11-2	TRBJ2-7	CASSLLWDLGEQYF
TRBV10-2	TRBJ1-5	CASSLQSNQPQHF
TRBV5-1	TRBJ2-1	CASSRAGEQFF
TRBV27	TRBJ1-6	CASRKARARNSPLHF
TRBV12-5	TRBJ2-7	CASALRGFPYEQYF
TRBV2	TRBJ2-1	CASSEVIRAGGNEQFF
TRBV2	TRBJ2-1	CASSVGGTYNEQFF
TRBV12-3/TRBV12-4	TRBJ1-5	CASSLQGNQPQHF
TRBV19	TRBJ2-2	CASSASNTGELFF
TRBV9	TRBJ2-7	CASSVDGGYEQYF
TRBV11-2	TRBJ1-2	CASSQSGTEYGYTF
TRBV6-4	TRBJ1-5	CASSESGQGNQPQHF
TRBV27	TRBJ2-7	CASSHVGARGYEQYF
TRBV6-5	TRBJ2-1	CASAKQGWSYNEQFF
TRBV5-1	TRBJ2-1	CASRLAGGHNEQFF
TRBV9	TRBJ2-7	CASSVGTSEYEQYF
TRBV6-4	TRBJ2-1	CASSASGSYNEQFF
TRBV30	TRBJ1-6	CAWSAGGSSYNSPLHF
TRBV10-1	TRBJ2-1	CASSPTGPSYNEQFF
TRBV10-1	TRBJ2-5	CASSDPGLAGQETQYF
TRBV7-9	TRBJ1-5	CASSPRDSNQPQHF
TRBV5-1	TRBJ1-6	CASSHAGVSPLHF
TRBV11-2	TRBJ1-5	CASSFTTGGNNQPQHF
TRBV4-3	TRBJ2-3	CASSQIGADTQYF
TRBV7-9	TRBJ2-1	CASSLELGEQFF